One T cell receptor beta chain is described in this entry. This receptor's antigen is unknown. No much larger clone is present one base from it, and per-base qualities are unavailable. The immunoSEQ Assay, a bias-controlled multiplex PCR, was used to amplify TCRbeta CDR3 regions from genomic DNA. Processing in the source paper ran as follows. Nucleated cell counts per sample were estimated from amplification of reference gene primers within the assay. Sequence reads were collapsed and filtered to measure the absolute abundance of every unique TCRbeta CDR3 rearrangement. For each sample, productive Simpson clonality was calculated by taking the square root of Simpson's diversity index across productive rearrangements. Held by TCRdb, this immuneACCESS table contains in-frame sequences only and omits some clones. Under half of the omission traces to an unresolved V gene where checked; the cause of the rest is unknown. Clone size and V and J calls were adopted from that table, with D and trimming inferred from the DNA. Recorded for this sample are approximately 280,000 clones; 80% to 95% of them occurred a single time. The top ten clonotypes cover about 7% of the sample.

The sample originates from a study of blood T cell repertoires in COVID-19 (dated by TCRdb to the early 2020s). About the investigation overall: The collaborator samples originated in the United States, Italy and Spain and spanned the acute and convalescent phases of COVID-19. The material from the prospective study consisted of cDNA or gDNA derived from T cells, B-cell-depleted T cells, or PBMCs. Deeply sampled blood TCRbeta repertoires from subjects exposed to, actively infected with, or recovered from COVID-19 were included in the dataset. A freely available public database, intended as a resource for researchers studying the immune response to SARS-CoV-2, is where the repertoires were released. The samples were drawn from the first 160 participants of the ongoing ImmuneRACE study and from 1,254 subjects provided by 6 global collaborators. The sample metadata nearly always contained a de-identified subject ID, COVID-19 status, age in years and sex. Where HLA class I and class II types were available, the types were taken from metadata supplied by the sample provider, not from assay-based typing. Beyond this particular receptor, the publication reports: The amount of clinical and demographic metadata varied by source and participant and was provided uncurated.

One collaborating source in Seattle enrolled patients while the patients were actively infected and followed the patients over time throughout the course of disease. Collaborating institutions collected whole blood in K2EDTA tubes following their own protocols. For TCRbeta analysis, collaborators shipped samples in one of three forms: frozen whole blood, isolated PBMCs, or DNA extracted from either of those sample types. Deletion took 0 bases off V and 0 bases off J, with a span of 8 bases between the germline ends. CDR1 and CDR2 (SGHRS, YFSETQ) derive from the germline V gene. From its cysteine to its phenylalanine, the CDR3 spans 15 amino acids. The kept DNA is CDR3 alone, 45 bases in frame from the first base.

The TCR comes from a woman in her twenties or thirties with COVID-19, enrolled during active disease. Sequencing was done on a sample of peripheral blood. The sequence is built from TRBV5-1 and TRBJ2-3; TRBD1 is a possible D gene, resting on 5 matching bases. DNA sequence: TGCGCCAGCAGCTTGGGACAGATTAGCACAGATACGCAGTATTTT. Its product reads: CASSLGQISTDTQYF.